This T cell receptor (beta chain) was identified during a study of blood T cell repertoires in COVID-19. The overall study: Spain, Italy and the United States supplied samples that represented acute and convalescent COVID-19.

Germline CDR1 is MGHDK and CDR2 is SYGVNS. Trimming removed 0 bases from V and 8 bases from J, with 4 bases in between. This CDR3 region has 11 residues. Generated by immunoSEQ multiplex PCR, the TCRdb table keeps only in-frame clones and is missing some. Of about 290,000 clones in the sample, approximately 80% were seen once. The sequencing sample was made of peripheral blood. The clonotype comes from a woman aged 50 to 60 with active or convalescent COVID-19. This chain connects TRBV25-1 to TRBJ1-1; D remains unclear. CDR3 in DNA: TGTGCCAGCAGTGAATACAGGGAAGCTTTCTTT. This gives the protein CASSEYREAFF.